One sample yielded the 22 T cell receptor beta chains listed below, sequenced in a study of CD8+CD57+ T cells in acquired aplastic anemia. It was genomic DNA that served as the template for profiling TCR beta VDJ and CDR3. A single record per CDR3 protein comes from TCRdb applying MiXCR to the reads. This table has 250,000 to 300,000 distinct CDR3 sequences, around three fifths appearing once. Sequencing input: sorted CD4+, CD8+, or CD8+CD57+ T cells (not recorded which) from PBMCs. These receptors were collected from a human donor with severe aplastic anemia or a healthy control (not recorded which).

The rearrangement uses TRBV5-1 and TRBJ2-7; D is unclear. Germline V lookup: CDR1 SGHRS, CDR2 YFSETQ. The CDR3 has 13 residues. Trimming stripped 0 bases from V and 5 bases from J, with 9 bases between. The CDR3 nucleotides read TGCGCCAGCAGCTTGGTTGGAGCCCACGAGCAGTACTTC. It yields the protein CASSLVGAHEQYF.

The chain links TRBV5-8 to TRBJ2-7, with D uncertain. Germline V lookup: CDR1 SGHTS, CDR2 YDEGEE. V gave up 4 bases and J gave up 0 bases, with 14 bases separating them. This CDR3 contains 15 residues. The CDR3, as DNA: TGTGCCAGCAGCCCGAAGAGTCTTAGCTCCTACGAGCAGTACTTC. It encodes CASSPKSLSSYEQYF.

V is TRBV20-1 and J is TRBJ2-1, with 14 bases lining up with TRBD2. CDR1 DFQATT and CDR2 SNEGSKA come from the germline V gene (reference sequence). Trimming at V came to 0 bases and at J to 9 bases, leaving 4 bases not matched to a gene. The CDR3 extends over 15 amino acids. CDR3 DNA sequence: TGCAGTGCTAGAGATCGGGGACTAGCGGGAGTTGAGCAGTTCTTC. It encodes CSARDRGLAGVEQFF.

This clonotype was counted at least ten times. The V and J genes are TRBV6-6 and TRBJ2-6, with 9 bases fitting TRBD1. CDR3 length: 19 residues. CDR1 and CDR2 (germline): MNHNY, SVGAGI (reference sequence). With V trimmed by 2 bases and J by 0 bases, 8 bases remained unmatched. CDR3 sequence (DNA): TGTGCCAGCAGTTACGGCCTGGGACAGGGAGTCTCTGGGGCCAACGTCCTGACTTTC. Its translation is CASSYGLGQGVSGANVLTF.

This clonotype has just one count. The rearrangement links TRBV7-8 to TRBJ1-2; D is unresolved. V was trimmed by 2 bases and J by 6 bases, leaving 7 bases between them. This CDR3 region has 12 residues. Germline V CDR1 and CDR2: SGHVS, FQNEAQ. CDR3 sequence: CASSLRLDGYTF. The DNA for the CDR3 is TGTGCCAGCAGCTTAAGGTTGGATGGCTACACCTTC. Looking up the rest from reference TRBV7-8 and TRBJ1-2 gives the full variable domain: GAGVSQSPRYKVAKRGQDVALRCDPISGHVSLFWYQQALGQGPEFLTYFQNEAQLDKSGLPSDRFFAERPEGSVSTLKIQRTQQEDSAVYLCASSLRLDGYTFGSGTRLTVV.

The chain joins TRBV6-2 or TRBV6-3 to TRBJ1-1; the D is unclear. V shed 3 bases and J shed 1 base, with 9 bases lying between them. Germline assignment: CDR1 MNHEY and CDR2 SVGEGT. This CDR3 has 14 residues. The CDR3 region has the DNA TGTGCCAGCAGTTATCGGATGGAGAACACTGAAGCTTTCTTT. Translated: CASSYRMENTEAFF.

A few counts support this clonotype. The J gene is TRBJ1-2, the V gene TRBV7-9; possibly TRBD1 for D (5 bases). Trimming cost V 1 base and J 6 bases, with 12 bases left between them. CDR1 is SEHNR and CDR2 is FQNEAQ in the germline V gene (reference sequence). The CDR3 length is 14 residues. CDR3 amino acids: CASSLVLGDHGYTF. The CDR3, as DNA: TGTGCCAGCAGCTTAGTTCTCGGGGACCATGGCTACACCTTC.

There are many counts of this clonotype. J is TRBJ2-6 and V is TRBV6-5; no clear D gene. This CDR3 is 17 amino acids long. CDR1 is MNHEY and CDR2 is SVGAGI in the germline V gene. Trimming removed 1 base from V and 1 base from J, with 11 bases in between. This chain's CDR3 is CASSYLDGNSGANVLTF. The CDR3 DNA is TGTGCCAGCAGTTACTTGGATGGGAATTCTGGGGCCAACGTCCTGACTTTC.

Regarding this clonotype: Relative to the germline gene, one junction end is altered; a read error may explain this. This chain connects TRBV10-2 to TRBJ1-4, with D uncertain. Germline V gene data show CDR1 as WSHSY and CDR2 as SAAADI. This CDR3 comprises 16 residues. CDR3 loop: CASSLKRPLGEEKLFF. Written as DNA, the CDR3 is TGTGCCAGCAGCCTTAAGAGGCCCCTCGGAGAGGAAAAACTGTTTTTT.

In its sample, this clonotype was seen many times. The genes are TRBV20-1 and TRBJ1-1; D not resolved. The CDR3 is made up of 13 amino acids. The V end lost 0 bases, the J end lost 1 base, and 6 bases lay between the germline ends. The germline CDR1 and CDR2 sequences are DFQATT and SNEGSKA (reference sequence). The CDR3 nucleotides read TGCAGTGCTAGAGATATTAAGAACACTGAAGCTTTCTTT. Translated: CSARDIKNTEAFF.

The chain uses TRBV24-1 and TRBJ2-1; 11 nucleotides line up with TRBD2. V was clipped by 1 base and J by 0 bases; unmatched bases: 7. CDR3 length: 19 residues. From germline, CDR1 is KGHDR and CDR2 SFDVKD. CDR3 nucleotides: TGTGCCACCAGTGATTTCTTGAAGACTAGCGGGAACTCCTACAATGAGCAGTTCTTC. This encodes CATSDFLKTSGNSYNEQFF.

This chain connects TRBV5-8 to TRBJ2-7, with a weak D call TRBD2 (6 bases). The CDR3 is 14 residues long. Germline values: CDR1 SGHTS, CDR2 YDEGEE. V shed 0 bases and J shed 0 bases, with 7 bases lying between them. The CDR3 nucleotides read TGTGCCAGCAGCTTGGATAGCGGCTCCTACGAGCAGTACTTC. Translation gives CASSLDSGSYEQYF. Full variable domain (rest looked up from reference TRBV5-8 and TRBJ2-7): EAGVTQSPTHLIKTRGQQATLRCSPISGHTSVYWYQQALGLGLQFLLWYDEGEERNRGNFPPRFSGRQFPNYSSELNVNALELEDSALYLCASSLDSGSYEQYFGPGTRLTVT.

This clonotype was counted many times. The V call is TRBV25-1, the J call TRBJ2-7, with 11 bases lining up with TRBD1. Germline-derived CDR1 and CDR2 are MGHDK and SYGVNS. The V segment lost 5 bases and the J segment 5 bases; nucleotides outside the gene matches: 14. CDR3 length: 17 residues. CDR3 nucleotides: TGTGCCAGCAGTAAATCCCCGGGACAGGGGGGAGAGGACGAGCAGTACTTC. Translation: CASSKSPGQGGEDEQYF.

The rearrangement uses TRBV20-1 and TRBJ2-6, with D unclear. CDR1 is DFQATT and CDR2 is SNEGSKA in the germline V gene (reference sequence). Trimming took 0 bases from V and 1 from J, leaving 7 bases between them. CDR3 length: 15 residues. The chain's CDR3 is CSARESWSGANVLTF. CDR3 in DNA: TGCAGTGCTAGAGAGTCCTGGTCTGGGGCCAACGTCCTGACTTTC.

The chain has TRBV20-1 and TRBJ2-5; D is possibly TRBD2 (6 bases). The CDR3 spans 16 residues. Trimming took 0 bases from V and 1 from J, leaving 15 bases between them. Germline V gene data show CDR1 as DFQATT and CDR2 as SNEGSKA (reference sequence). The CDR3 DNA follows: TGCAGTGCTAGAGACTCCTGGACGGGAGCCCAAGAGACCCAGTACTTC. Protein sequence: CSARDSWTGAQETQYF.

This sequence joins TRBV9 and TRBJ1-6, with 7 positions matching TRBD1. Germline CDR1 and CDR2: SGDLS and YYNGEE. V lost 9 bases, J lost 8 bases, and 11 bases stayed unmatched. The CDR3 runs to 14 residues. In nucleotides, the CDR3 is TGTGCCAAGAACCGACAGGGAAGCGATTCACCCCTCCACTTT. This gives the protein CAKNRQGSDSPLHF.

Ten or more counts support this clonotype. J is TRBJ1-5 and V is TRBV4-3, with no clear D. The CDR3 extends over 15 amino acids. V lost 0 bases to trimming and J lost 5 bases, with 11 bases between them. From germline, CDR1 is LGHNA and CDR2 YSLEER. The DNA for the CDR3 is TGCGCCAGCAGCCAAGATCCCACATCCCATCAGCCCCAGCATTTT. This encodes CASSQDPTSHQPQHF.

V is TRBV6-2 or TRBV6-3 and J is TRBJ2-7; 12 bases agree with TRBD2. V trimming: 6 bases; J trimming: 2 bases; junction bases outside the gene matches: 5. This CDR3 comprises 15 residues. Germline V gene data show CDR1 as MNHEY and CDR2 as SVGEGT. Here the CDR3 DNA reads TGTGCCAGCAGGCTAGCGGGGGGGACAACCTACGAGCAGTACTTC. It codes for CASRLAGGTTYEQYF.

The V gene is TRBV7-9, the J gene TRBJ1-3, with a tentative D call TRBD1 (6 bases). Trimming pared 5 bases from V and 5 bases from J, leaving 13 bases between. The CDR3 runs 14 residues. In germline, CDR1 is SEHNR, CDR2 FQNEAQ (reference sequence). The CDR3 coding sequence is TGTGCCAGCAGCCTCGTTCGGGGGCGAAACACCATATATTTT. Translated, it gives CASSLVRGRNTIYF.

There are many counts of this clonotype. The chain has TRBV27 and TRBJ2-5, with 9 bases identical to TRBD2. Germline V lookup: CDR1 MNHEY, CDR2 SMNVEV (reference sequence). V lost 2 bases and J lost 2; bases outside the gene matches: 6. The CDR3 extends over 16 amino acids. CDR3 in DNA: TGTGCCAGCAGTTTAAGGACTAGCGCGACACAAGAGACCCAGTACTTC. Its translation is CASSLRTSATQETQYF.

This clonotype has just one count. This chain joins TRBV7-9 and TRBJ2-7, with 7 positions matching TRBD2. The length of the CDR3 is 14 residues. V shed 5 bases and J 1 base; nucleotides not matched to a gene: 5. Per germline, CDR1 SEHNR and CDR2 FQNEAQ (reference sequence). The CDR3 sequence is CASSPSGESYEQYF. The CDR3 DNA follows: TGTGCCAGCAGCCCCAGCGGGGAATCCTACGAGCAGTACTTC.

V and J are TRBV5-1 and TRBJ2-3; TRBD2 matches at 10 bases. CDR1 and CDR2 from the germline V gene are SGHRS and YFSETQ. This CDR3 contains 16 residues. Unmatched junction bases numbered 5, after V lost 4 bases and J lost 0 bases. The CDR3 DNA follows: TGCGCCAGCAGCATCGGACTAGCGGAAAGCACAGATACGCAGTATTTT. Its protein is CASSIGLAESTDTQYF.